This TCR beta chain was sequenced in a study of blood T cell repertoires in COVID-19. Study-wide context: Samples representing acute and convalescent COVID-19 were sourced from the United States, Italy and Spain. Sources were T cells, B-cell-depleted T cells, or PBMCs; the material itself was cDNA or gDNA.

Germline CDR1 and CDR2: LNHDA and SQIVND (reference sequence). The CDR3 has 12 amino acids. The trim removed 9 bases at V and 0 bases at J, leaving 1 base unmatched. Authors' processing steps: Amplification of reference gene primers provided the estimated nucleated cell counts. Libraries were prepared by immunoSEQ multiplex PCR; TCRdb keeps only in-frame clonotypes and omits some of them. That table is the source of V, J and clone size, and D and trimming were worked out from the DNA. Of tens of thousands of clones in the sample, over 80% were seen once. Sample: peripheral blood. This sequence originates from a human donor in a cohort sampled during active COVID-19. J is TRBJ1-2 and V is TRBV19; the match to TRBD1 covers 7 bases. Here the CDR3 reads CASGQANYGYTF. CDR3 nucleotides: TGTGCCAGCGGACAGGCTAACTATGGCTACACCTTC.